A single sample is the source of the 27 T cell receptor beta chains below, sequenced in a study of T cell repertoires in aging, cancer and after chemotherapy. TRB rearrangements spanning V, D and J were amplified using mixed TRB-A/B primers. From the multiplex PCR reads, TCRdb called clonotypes with MiXCR, one entry per CDR3 protein. Counted here are 9,500 or so distinct CDR3 sequences, about 30% occurring once; the ten biggest clones make up roughly 2.8%. Peripheral blood genomic DNA, not sorted cells or RNA, was the template. The source material was blood. The receptors stem from a human donor in good health.

The gene calls are TRBV11-3 and TRBJ1-6; the D is unclear. Germline assignment: CDR1 SGHNT and CDR2 YENEEA. The ends were cut back, 3 bases at V and 14 bases at J, with 17 bases in the middle. The CDR3 contains 14 residues. The CDR3 DNA is TGTGCCAGCAGCTTGGGCTCGCGGATCCACACCCTCCACTTT. Its protein product is CASSLGSRIHTLHF.

Note on this clonotype: A much larger clone lies one base from this, so it may be a read error. The rearrangement uses TRBV29-1 and TRBJ2-5; 7 positions agree with TRBD1. Germline values: CDR1 SQVTM, CDR2 ANQGSEA. This CDR3 is 13 amino acids long. With V trimmed by 3 bases and J by 6 bases, 7 bases remained unmatched. The CDR3 here is CSVDKGGVKTQYF. The CDR3 DNA reads as TGCAGCGTTGACAAAGGGGGCGTGAAGACCCAGTACTTC.

This clonotype was recorded once. A much larger clonotype is one base distant, so this may be a read error. The chain recombines TRBV29-1 with TRBJ1-2; 8 bases match TRBD1. Germline trimming cut 3 bases from V and 4 bases from J; bases unmatched to any gene: 7. Germline values: CDR1 SQVTM, CDR2 ANQGSEA. The CDR3 spans 14 residues. The CDR3 DNA reads as TGCAGCGTTGAGTTTGGACAGGGCTCCTATGGCTACACCTTC. This sequence encodes CSVEFGQGSYGYTF. The variable domain in full, completed from reference TRBV29-1 and TRBJ1-2, reads SAVISQKPSRDICQRGTSLTIQCQVDSQVTMMFWYRQQPGQSLTLIATANQGSEATYESGFVIDKFPISRPNLTFSTLTVSNMSPEDSSIYLCSVEFGQGSYGYTFGSGTRLTVV.

The chain employs TRBV12-3 or TRBV12-4 and TRBJ2-5; 10 bases align to TRBD2. With 4 bases clipped from V and 4 bases from J, the junction kept 12 bases outside the gene matches. This CDR3 comprises 17 residues. The CDR3 loop is CASSSLNGLAVGETQYF. CDR3 sequence (DNA): TGTGCCAGCAGTTCCTTAAACGGACTAGCGGTGGGAGAGACCCAGTACTTC.

The chain couples TRBV11-1 to TRBJ2-7; the match to TRBD2 covers 9 bases. Germline V gene lookup returns CDR1 SGHAT and CDR2 FQDESV (reference sequence). The V and J ends lost 1 base and 5 bases, in that order; junction bases with no gene match: 3. The CDR3 runs 14 residues. This chain's CDR3 is CASSLVRGGNEQYF. DNA for the CDR3: TGTGCCAGCAGCTTAGTGCGGGGGGGAAACGAGCAGTACTTC.

This clonotype is labeled as medium-sized. The rearrangement joins TRBV11-3 to TRBJ2-2, with 9 bases that match TRBD1. The CDR3 has 18 residues. From germline, CDR1 is SGHNT and CDR2 YENEEA. V dropped 4 bases and J dropped 2; count of bases not matched to a gene: 11. The CDR3 DNA follows: TGTGCCAGCAGCTCCGGGACAGGGACCACCCTAAACACCGGGGAGCTGTTTTTT. This sequence encodes CASSSGTGTTLNTGELFF.

This chain joins TRBV6-5 and TRBJ2-7, with D perhaps being TRBD1 or TRBD2 (5 bases each). The CDR3 spans 16 residues. V was clipped by 7 bases and J by 0 bases, with 19 bases between them. CDR1 and CDR2 (germline): MNHEY, SVGAGI. The chain's CDR3 is CASTPDGAGSSYEQYF. The CDR3, as DNA: TGTGCCAGCACCCCCGACGGGGCGGGCAGCTCCTACGAGCAGTACTTC.

The chain has TRBV6-5 and TRBJ2-1; D possibly matches TRBD1 or TRBD2 (5 bases each). The germline CDR1 and CDR2 sequences are MNHEY and SVGAGI. Between the trimmed V and J ends, which lost 6 bases and 0 bases, there was a span of 12 bases. CDR3 size: 15 residues. The CDR3 region has the DNA TGTGCCAGCAGGAGTTCAGGGAGCTCCTACAATGAGCAGTTCTTC. Protein product: CASRSSGSSYNEQFF.

This clonotype was seen only a few times. The genes are TRBV19 and TRBJ1-1; perhaps TRBD1 as D (6 bases). Trimming stripped 7 bases from V and 0 bases from J, with 18 bases between. Germline assignment: CDR1 LNHDA and CDR2 SQIVND (reference sequence). The CDR3 spans 16 residues. The CDR3 spells CASISLEGQMNTEAFF. CDR3 sequence (DNA): TGTGCCAGTATTAGTTTAGAAGGACAGATGAACACTGAAGCTTTCTTT.

This chain links TRBV6-6 with TRBJ2-7; 8 bases agree with TRBD1. Germline V gene sequence: CDR1 MNHNY, CDR2 SVGAGI (reference sequence). V lost 1 base, J lost 3 bases, and 14 bases stayed unmatched. The CDR3 is 18 amino acids. The CDR3 bases are TGTGCCAGCAGTTACTTTGGTGTGTCGGGACAGGTGGTCTACGAGCAGTACTTC. Its protein product is CASSYFGVSGQVVYEQYF.

CDR3 in DNA: TGTGCCAGTAGTCCCACAGGGGGCGCGGTAGGTCAGCCCCAGCATTTT. It is translated as CASSPTGGAVGQPQHF. The chain joins TRBV19 to TRBJ1-5; 9 nucleotides line up with TRBD1. From germline, CDR1 is LNHDA and CDR2 SQIVND (reference sequence). The CDR3 totals 16 residues. J gave up 6 bases and V 5 bases, and 11 bases lay outside the gene matches.

This clonotype has only a few counts. The V and J genes are TRBV30 and TRBJ1-2; no clear D gene. Germline V gene data show CDR1 as GTSNPN and CDR2 as SVGIG (reference sequence). V was clipped by 0 bases and J by 6 bases, with 11 bases between them. The CDR3 covers 13 residues. CDR3 DNA: TGTGCCTGGAGTGTTGGGTCAGGAGATGGCTACACCTTC. Translated: CAWSVGSGDGYTF. Combining the CDR3 with reference TRBV30 and TRBJ1-2 gives the whole variable domain SQTIHQWPATLVQPVGSPLSLECTVEGTSNPNLYWYRQAAGRGLQLLFYSVGIGQISSEVPQNLSASRPQDRQFILSSKKLLLSDSGFYLCAWSVGSGDGYTFGSGTRLTVV.

This clonotype was seen more than once but under ten times. This chain links TRBV19 with TRBJ2-2; D is uncertain. Germline V gene lookup returns CDR1 LNHDA and CDR2 SQIVND (reference sequence). V dropped 4 bases and J dropped 2 bases, with 11 bases sitting between them. The length of the CDR3 is 15 residues. The CDR3 nucleotides are TGTGCCAGTAGTACCTGGAACATTAACACCGGGGAGCTGTTTTTT. It encodes CASSTWNINTGELFF.

As to this clonotype: One end of the junction does not line up with germline, which may come from a read error. The CDR3 coding sequence is TGCGCCAGCAGCTTGGGCGGACAGGGAAACGAAAAACTGTTTTTT. The encoded protein is CASSLGGQGNEKLFF. The chain recombines TRBV5-5 with TRBJ1-4; TRBD1 matches at 8 bases. This CDR3 is 15 amino acids long. CDR1 and CDR2 (germline): SGHKS, YYEKEE (reference sequence).

This chain joins TRBV5-1 and TRBJ1-1, with D unresolved. V gave up 2 bases and J gave up 0 bases, with 11 bases separating them. CDR3 length: 15 residues. Germline CDR1 is SGHRS and CDR2 is YFSETQ. Written as DNA, the CDR3 is TGCGCCAGCAGCTTCTCTGCGGGGATGAACACTGAAGCTTTCTTT. It codes for CASSFSAGMNTEAFF.

This clonotype has more than one count but fewer than ten. The chain links TRBV6-6 to TRBJ2-1, with a possible D match to TRBD2 (5 bases). V shed 5 bases and J shed 0 bases, with 11 bases lying between them. Looked up from germline, CDR1 is MNHNY and CDR2 is SVGAGI (reference sequence). This CDR3 contains 15 residues. CDR3: CASSLIRDSYNEQFF. CDR3 nucleotide sequence: TGTGCCAGCAGTCTTATCCGGGACTCCTACAATGAGCAGTTCTTC.

The DNA of the CDR3 is TGTGCCAGCAGTTATGAGCGGGGGGTGGGCTACGAGCAGTACTTC. Protein sequence: CASSYERGVGYEQYF. This chain uses TRBV6-5 with TRBJ2-7; 9 nucleotides align to TRBD2. The CDR3 extends over 15 amino acids. Germline-derived CDR1 and CDR2 are MNHEY and SVGAGI. Losses at the gene ends were 3 bases for V and 3 bases for J; bases not matched to a gene: 6.

The chain recombines TRBV20-1 with TRBJ2-5; D is undetermined. Germline V gene sequence: CDR1 DFQATT, CDR2 SNEGSKA (reference sequence). The length of the CDR3 is 11 residues. Trimming shortened V by 5 bases and J by 5 bases, and 9 bases separated the two germline ends. The CDR3 DNA sequence: TGCAGTGCTTTGGGTGGGGAGACCCAGTACTTC. Encoded protein: CSALGGETQYF.

The chain's CDR3 is CASSLALAAPYEQYF. The CDR3 DNA sequence: TGTGCCAGCAGCTTGGCTCTAGCGGCCCCCTACGAGCAGTACTTC. The gene calls are TRBV11-3 and TRBJ2-7, with TRBD2 identical over 7 bases. V lost 3 bases to trimming and J lost 2 bases; unmatched junction nucleotides: 7. Germline loops: CDR1 SGHNT, CDR2 YENEEA. The CDR3 length is 15 residues.

The chain links TRBV19 to TRBJ1-5; TRBD1 matches at 7 bases. Germline V CDR1 and CDR2: LNHDA, SQIVND (reference sequence). The CDR3 is made up of 12 amino acids. With 11 bases clipped from V and 4 bases from J, the junction kept 5 bases outside the gene matches. The CDR3 coding sequence is TGTGCCTGCACACAGGGGAATCAGCCCCAGCATTTT. Translating gives CACTQGNQPQHF.

V usage is TRBV6-5 and J usage is TRBJ2-1, with 7 bases identical to TRBD2. This CDR3 is 16 amino acids long. After removal of 7 bases from V and 7 bases from J, the junction contained 16 bases not matched to a gene. Per germline, CDR1 MNHEY and CDR2 SVGAGI. The CDR3 nucleotides are TGTGCCAGCATCGCGACGGCCGGGGAGGGATGGAATGAGCAGTTCTTC. Protein: CASIATAGEGWNEQFF.

This chain connects TRBV5-5 to TRBJ2-7; 12 nucleotides match TRBD2. J was trimmed by 4 bases and V by 6 bases; bases with no gene match: 5. The germline CDR1 and CDR2 sequences are SGHKS and YYEKEE (reference sequence). The CDR3 runs to 14 residues. The CDR3 here is CASTPTSGRYEQYF. As DNA, the CDR3 is TGTGCCAGCACCCCGACTAGCGGGAGATACGAGCAGTACTTC.

This sequence joins TRBV11-3 and TRBJ2-1; TRBD2 might be the D (5 bases). V was cut by 6 bases and J by 7 bases, with 10 bases left in between. The CDR3 consists of 12 residues. Germline CDR1 reads SGHNT; CDR2 reads YENEEA. CDR3 nucleotide sequence: TGTGCCAGCAGTCCGGACTGGAATGAGCAGTTCTTC. Residues: CASSPDWNEQFF.

The V call is TRBV7-6, the J call TRBJ2-1; 11 bases align to TRBD2. CDR1 is SGHVS, CDR2 FNYEAQ, per germline. The CDR3 has 18 amino acids. The junction had 13 bases not matched to a gene; V was cut back by 5 bases and J by 4 bases. The CDR3 coding sequence is TGTGCCAGCAGCACAACTCAATTAGCGGGAGGGAGTTACAATGAGCAGTTCTTC. Protein sequence: CASSTTQLAGGSYNEQFF.

This clonotype is labeled medium-sized. The chain combines TRBV29-1 with TRBJ2-2; D is possibly TRBD2 (6 bases). Germline V gene sequence: CDR1 SQVTM, CDR2 ANQGSEA. CDR3 length: 15 residues. The V and J ends lost 4 bases and 0 bases respectively, with 12 bases between them. The CDR3: CSVVAGGANTGELFF. The CDR3 DNA reads as TGCAGCGTTGTCGCAGGCGGGGCGAACACCGGGGAGCTGTTTTTT.

This clonotype is categorized as medium-sized. In nucleotides, the CDR3 is TGCAGCGCTGAGCCGGGACAGGGGGCGAACACCGGGGAGCTGTTTTTT. Residues: CSAEPGQGANTGELFF. The chain recombines TRBV29-1 with TRBJ2-2; 11 nucleotides agree with TRBD1. Germline trimming cut 7 bases from V and 0 bases from J; bases unmatched to any gene: 7. Germline assignment: CDR1 SQVTM and CDR2 ANQGSEA. This CDR3 region has 16 residues.

Relative to its sample, this clonotype is medium-sized. V and J are TRBV11-3 and TRBJ2-1; D is uncertain. CDR1 and CDR2 from the germline V gene are SGHNT and YENEEA. This CDR3 spans 13 amino acids. V lost 3 bases to trimming and J lost 10 bases, with 13 bases between them. This CDR3 reads CASSFDPGREQFF. Written as DNA, the CDR3 is TGTGCCAGCAGCTTCGACCCCGGCAGGGAGCAGTTCTTC.